This TCR beta chain emerged from a study of cytomegalovirus exposure and HLA in healthy donors. Separate from the approximately 700-subject first cohort was the approximately 120-subject validation cohort, to which the donors belonged. The table came from immunoSEQ multiplex PCR; TCRdb's copy has only in-frame clones and leaves some out. The sample shows some 260,000 clones, about 90% of them seen only once. CDR3 length: 19 residues. From germline, CDR1 is MNHEY and CDR2 SMNVEV (reference sequence). Deletions cut 3 bases from V and 1 base from J, with 24 bases between. Sequencing used PBMCs. This chain links TRBV27 with TRBJ1-1; possibly TRBD1 for D (6 bases). The TCR comes from a man aged 18 to 30 in good health and CMV-seropositive. CDR3 bases: TGTGCCAGCAGTTTGTCCGGGACATTTCACAGCCCGGGGAACACTGAAGCTTTCTTT. It yields the protein CASSLSGTFHSPGNTEAFF.